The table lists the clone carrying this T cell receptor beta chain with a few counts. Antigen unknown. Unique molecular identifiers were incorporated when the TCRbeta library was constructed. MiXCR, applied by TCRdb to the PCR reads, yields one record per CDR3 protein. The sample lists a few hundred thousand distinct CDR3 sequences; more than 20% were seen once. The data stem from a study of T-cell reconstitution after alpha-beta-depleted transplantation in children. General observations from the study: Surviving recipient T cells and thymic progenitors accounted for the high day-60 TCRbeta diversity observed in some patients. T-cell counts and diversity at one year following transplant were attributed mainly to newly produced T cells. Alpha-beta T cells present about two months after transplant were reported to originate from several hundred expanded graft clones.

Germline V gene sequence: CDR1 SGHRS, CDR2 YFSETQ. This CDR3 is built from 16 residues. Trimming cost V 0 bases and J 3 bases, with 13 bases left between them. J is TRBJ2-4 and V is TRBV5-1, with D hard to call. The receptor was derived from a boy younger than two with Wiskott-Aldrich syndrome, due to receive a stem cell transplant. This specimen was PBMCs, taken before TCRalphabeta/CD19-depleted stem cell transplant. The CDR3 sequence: CASSLGPGLGKNIQYF. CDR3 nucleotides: TGCGCCAGCAGCTTGGGCCCGGGCTTGGGCAAAAACATTCAGTACTTC. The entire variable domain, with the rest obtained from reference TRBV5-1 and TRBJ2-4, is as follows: KAGVTQTPRYLIKTRGQQVTLSCSPISGHRSVSWYQQTPGQGLQFLFEYFSETQRNKGNFPGRFSGRQFSNSRSEMNVSTLELGDSALYLCASSLGPGLGKNIQYFGAGTRLSVL.